This T cell receptor beta chain emerged from a study of cytomegalovirus exposure and HLA in healthy donors. With 60 Vbeta and 13 Jbeta primers, the PCR was carried out. Generated by immunoSEQ multiplex PCR, the TCRdb table keeps only in-frame clones and is missing some. The sample has about 150,000 clones; nearly 80% are singletons. In regard to this clone: Distinct nucleotide sequences in the sample also encode this CDR3.

The TCR sequence derives from a male donor in good health and CMV-seronegative. Material for sequencing was PBMCs.

This CDR3 reads CASSHSRGGPQYF. The CDR3 coding sequence is TGTGCCAGCAGCCACAGTCGCGGAGGTCCCCAGTACTTC. V and J are TRBV5-6 and TRBJ2-5, with D perhaps TRBD2 (5 bases). Germline V gene lookup returns CDR1 SGHDT and CDR2 YYEEEE. The CDR3 length is 13 residues. Trimming stripped 4 bases from V and 9 bases from J, with 16 bases between.